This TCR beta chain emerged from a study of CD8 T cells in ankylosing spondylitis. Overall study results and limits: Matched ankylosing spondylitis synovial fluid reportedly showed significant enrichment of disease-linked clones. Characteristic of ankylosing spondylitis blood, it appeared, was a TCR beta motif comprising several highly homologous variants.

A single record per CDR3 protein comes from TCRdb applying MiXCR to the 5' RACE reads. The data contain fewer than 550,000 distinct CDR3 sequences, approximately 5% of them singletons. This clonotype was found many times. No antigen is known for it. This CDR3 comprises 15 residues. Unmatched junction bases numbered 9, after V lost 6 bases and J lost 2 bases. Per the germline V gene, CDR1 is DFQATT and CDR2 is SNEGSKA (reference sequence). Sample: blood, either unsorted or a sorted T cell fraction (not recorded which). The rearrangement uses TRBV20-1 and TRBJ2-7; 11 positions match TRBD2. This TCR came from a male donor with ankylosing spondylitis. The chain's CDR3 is CSAISGTSGTYEQYF. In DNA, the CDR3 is TGCAGTGCGATATCCGGGACTAGCGGAACCTACGAGCAGTACTTC.